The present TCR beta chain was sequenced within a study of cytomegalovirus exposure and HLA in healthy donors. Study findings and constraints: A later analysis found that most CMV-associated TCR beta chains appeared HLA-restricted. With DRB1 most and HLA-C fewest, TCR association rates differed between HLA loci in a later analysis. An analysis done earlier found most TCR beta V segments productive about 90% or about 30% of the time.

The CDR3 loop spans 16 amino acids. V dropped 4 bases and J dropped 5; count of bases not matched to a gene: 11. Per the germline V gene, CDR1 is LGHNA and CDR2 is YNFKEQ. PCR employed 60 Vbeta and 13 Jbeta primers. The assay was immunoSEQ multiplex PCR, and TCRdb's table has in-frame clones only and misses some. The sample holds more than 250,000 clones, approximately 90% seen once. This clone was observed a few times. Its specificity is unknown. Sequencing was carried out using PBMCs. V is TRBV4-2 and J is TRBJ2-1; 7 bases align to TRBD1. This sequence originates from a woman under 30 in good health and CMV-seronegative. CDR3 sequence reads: CASSPAQGTADNEQFF. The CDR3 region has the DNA TGTGCCAGCAGCCCAGCTCAGGGGACAGCTGACAATGAGCAGTTCTTC.